These 20 T cell receptor beta chains were sequenced from one sample in a study of blood T cell repertoires in COVID-19 (TCRdb year 2020). The library was produced with the immunoSEQ multiplex PCR assay. TCRdb re-hosts the immuneACCESS table, in-frame sequences only. Its copies lack some clones; in the studies checked, an unresolved V gene accounts for under half of them, and the cause for the rest is not known. The sample yields 310,000 or so clones; about 90% were counted once. 10% to 12% of the sample belongs to the ten largest clones. The sequenced sample consisted of peripheral blood. These receptors were obtained from a woman aged 25 to 45 with COVID-19, enrolled during active disease.

V is TRBV3-1 (or the pseudogene TRBV3-2) and J is TRBJ2-3; D gene unclear. This CDR3 is 11 amino acids long. CDR1 and CDR2 (germline): LGHDT, YNNKEL (reference sequence). Trimming shortened V by 0 bases and J by 9 bases, and 4 bases separated the two germline ends. The CDR3 nucleotides read TGTGCCAGCAGCCAAGACATCACGCAGTATTTT. Translated: CASSQDITQYF.

The chain carries TRBV10-3 and TRBJ2-5, with 7 bases matching TRBD2. The CDR3 has 14 amino acids. The V gene's germline CDR1 is ENHRY and CDR2 SYGVKD. V lost 4 bases and J lost 1; bases outside the gene matches: 3. The CDR3 is CAISGTSAQETQYF. The CDR3 region has the DNA TGTGCCATCAGTGGAACTAGCGCCCAAGAGACCCAGTACTTC.

This chain uses TRBV7-9 with TRBJ1-1; tentative D call: TRBD1 (5 bases). CDR1 and CDR2 from the germline V gene are SEHNR and FQNEAQ (reference sequence). V gave up 1 base and J gave up 4 bases, with 13 bases separating them. CDR3 size: 15 residues. CDR3 amino acids: CASSLVGSGGTEAFF. Here the CDR3 DNA reads TGTGCCAGCAGCTTAGTTGGCTCCGGGGGCACTGAAGCTTTCTTT. Variable domain in full (rest from reference TRBV7-9 and TRBJ1-1): DTGVSQNPRHKITKRGQNVTFRCDPISEHNRLYWYRQTLGQGPEFLTYFQNEAQLEKSRLLSDRFSAERPKGSFSTLEIQRTEQGDSAMYLCASSLVGSGGTEAFFGQGTRLTVV.

This chain joins TRBV5-4 and TRBJ2-1; 8 nucleotides align to TRBD1. CDR1 is SGHNT and CDR2 is YYREEE in the germline V gene (reference sequence). Trimming removed 6 bases from V and 3 bases from J; junction bases left unmatched: 8. CDR3 length equals 15 residues. In DNA, the CDR3 is TGTGCCAGCAAGACAGGGGACTTGGGCTACAATGAGCAGTTCTTC. It is translated as CASKTGDLGYNEQFF.

V usage is TRBV7-2 and J usage is TRBJ2-3; tentative D call: TRBD2 (5 bases). The CDR3 is made up of 14 amino acids. Germline-derived CDR1 and CDR2 are SGHTA and FQGNSA. Between the trimmed V and J ends, which lost 3 bases and 3 bases, there was a span of 10 bases. The chain's CDR3 is CASSLKRRTDTQYF. The CDR3 DNA reads TGTGCCAGCAGCTTGAAAAGGAGGACAGATACGCAGTATTTT.

This chain joins TRBV11-3 and TRBJ2-2; perhaps TRBD2 as D (5 bases). The germline gives CDR1 SGHNT, CDR2 YENEEA. This CDR3 is 14 amino acids long. V was trimmed by 2 bases and J by 6 bases, leaving 10 bases between them. In DNA, the CDR3 is TGTGCCAGCAGCTTAACGCTGGGAGCCGGGGAGCTGTTTTTT. Protein product: CASSLTLGAGELFF.

The CDR3 is CSVVRLAGAADTQYF. The CDR3 bases are TGCAGCGTTGTCAGGCTAGCGGGAGCCGCAGATACGCAGTATTTT. The chain combines TRBV29-1 with TRBJ2-3, with 10 bases matching TRBD2. Germline V gene data show CDR1 as SQVTM and CDR2 as ANQGSEA. The CDR3 has 15 residues. V gave up 4 bases and J gave up 4 bases; unmatched junction bases: 8.

The chain combines TRBV6-6 with TRBJ2-3; weak D call: TRBD2 (5 bases). Germline lookup yields CDR1 MNHNY and CDR2 SVGAGI (reference sequence). V was cut by 5 bases and J by 1 base, with 10 bases left in between. The CDR3 has 14 residues. The CDR3 region is CASSTFGGTDTQYF. The CDR3 coding sequence is TGTGCCAGCAGTACTTTCGGGGGCACAGATACGCAGTATTTT.

Remarks on this clone: Mismatch with germline at one junction end may stem from a read error. This chain links TRBV10-3 with TRBJ1-3; no clear D. The CDR3 length is 15 residues. Germline CDR1 reads ENHRY; CDR2 reads SYGVKD. CDR3 in amino acids: CAINEPGPSGNTIYF. The DNA for the CDR3 is TGTGCCATCAATGAGCCTGGGCCCTCTGGAAACACCATATATTTT.

CDR3 loop: CASSQATGNVLFF. For the CDR3, the DNA is TGCGCCAGCAGCCAAGCGACAGGGAATGTGCTGTTTTTT. V gene TRBV4-3 combines with J gene TRBJ2-2, with 7 bases fitting TRBD1. The length of the CDR3 is 13 residues. CDR1 LGHNA and CDR2 YSLEER come from the germline V gene. V gave up 1 base and J gave up 13 bases; unmatched junction bases: 6.

The J gene is TRBJ2-1, the V gene TRBV10-1; TRBD2 matches at 10 bases. After removal of 3 bases from V and 7 bases from J, the junction contained 6 bases not matched to a gene. Germline CDR1 WNHNN, CDR2 SYGVQD (reference sequence). The CDR3 is made up of 15 amino acids. The DNA for the CDR3 is TGCGCCAGCAGTGATCCTAGCGGGAGATTAAATGAGCAGTTCTTC. Its protein is CASSDPSGRLNEQFF.

This chain links TRBV7-2 with TRBJ2-4; a possible D gene is TRBD2 (6 bases). The CDR3 covers 15 residues. Germline values: CDR1 SGHTA, CDR2 FQGNSA. The V and J ends lost 5 bases and 1 base respectively, with 12 bases between them. The CDR3 here is CASSPWGEAKNIQYF. The CDR3 DNA sequence: TGTGCCAGCAGCCCCTGGGGGGAGGCCAAAAACATTCAGTACTTC.

This clone is a singleton in its sample. The chain links TRBV10-3 to TRBJ1-1; D is ambiguous. Germline V CDR1 and CDR2: ENHRY, SYGVKD. V was clipped by 7 bases and J by 1 base, with 16 bases between them. The CDR3 is made up of 15 amino acids. This CDR3 is CAITDKPRWNTEAFF. CDR3 bases: TGTGCCATCACCGATAAGCCCCGGTGGAACACTGAAGCTTTCTTT.

This chain joins TRBV15 and TRBJ2-7; D is possibly TRBD2 (6 bases). The CDR3 length is 14 residues. Trimming stripped 0 bases from V and 2 bases from J, with 8 bases between. Germline lookup yields CDR1 LNHNV and CDR2 YYDKDF (reference sequence). DNA for the CDR3: TGTGCCACCAGCAGAGAGGGCGGGACCTACGAGCAGTACTTC. It codes for CATSREGGTYEQYF. Full variable domain (outside the CDR3, taken from reference TRBV15 and TRBJ2-7): DAMVIQNPRYQVTQFGKPVTLSCSQTLNHNVMYWYQQKSSQAPKLLFHYYDKDFNNEADTPDNFQSRRPNTSFCFLDIRSPGLGDTAMYLCATSREGGTYEQYFGPGTRLTVT.

This chain uses TRBV18 with TRBJ1-1; TRBD1 agrees at 8 bases. The germline gives CDR1 KGHSH, CDR2 LQKENI. The trim removed 3 bases at V and 5 bases at J, leaving 11 bases unmatched. CDR3 size: 16 residues. CDR3 amino acids: CASSPLLGQGGTEAFF. The CDR3 bases are TGTGCCAGCTCACCGCTTTTAGGACAGGGAGGGACTGAAGCTTTCTTT.

V and J are TRBV5-1 and TRBJ1-2; a weak D match, TRBD1 (5 bases). This CDR3 contains 14 residues. V lost 1 base and J lost 2, with 9 bases in between. The germline V gene encodes CDR1 SGHRS and CDR2 YFSETQ. The CDR3 region has the DNA TGCGCCAGCAGCTTGTGGACACCAAACTATGGCTACACCTTC. Translating gives CASSLWTPNYGYTF.

The rearrangement uses TRBV7-9 and TRBJ2-7, with unresolved D. This CDR3 contains 12 residues. CDR1 and CDR2 (germline): SEHNR, FQNEAQ (reference sequence). V shed 0 bases and J shed 2 bases, with 2 bases lying between them. CDR3 in DNA: TGTGCCAGCAGCTTAGCCGCCTACGAGCAGTACTTC. Translating gives CASSLAAYEQYF. Supplemented by reference TRBV7-9 and TRBJ2-7, the full variable domain reads DTGVSQNPRHKITKRGQNVTFRCDPISEHNRLYWYRQTLGQGPEFLTYFQNEAQLEKSRLLSDRFSAERPKGSFSTLEIQRTEQGDSAMYLCASSLAAYEQYFGPGTRLTVT.

V usage is TRBV2 and J usage is TRBJ1-4, with D perhaps TRBD1 (5 bases). The germline V gene has CDR1 SNHLY and CDR2 FYNNEI. This CDR3 is built from 15 residues. Trimming cost V 8 bases and J 0 bases, with 13 bases left between them. DNA for the CDR3: TGTGCCAGCTTGCGGGGGACCTCAACTAATGAAAAACTGTTTTTT. Its protein is CASLRGTSTNEKLFF. The entire variable domain, with the rest obtained from reference TRBV2 and TRBJ1-4, is as follows: EPEVTQTPSHQVTQMGQEVILRCVPISNHLYFYWYRQILGQKVEFLVSFYNNEISEKSEIFDDQFSVERPDGSNFTLKIRSTKLEDSAMYFCASLRGTSTNEKLFFGSGTQLSVL.

The chain has TRBV5-1 and TRBJ1-1; TRBD1 is a possible D gene (6 bases). CDR1 and CDR2 (germline): SGHRS, YFSETQ. The CDR3 spans 15 residues. The ends were cut back, 0 bases at V and 0 bases at J, with 9 bases in the middle. CDR3 in amino acids: CASSLGGLMNTEAFF. The CDR3 DNA is TGCGCCAGCAGCTTGGGGGGGCTCATGAACACTGAAGCTTTCTTT.

This clone appeared once. The chain links TRBV7-9 to TRBJ1-1, with D possibly being TRBD1 (6 bases). Germline assignment: CDR1 SEHNR and CDR2 FQNEAQ (reference sequence). This CDR3 is built from 12 residues. Trimming left V 0 bases short and J 12 bases short, with 11 bases between. The DNA for the CDR3 is TGTGCCAGCAGCTTAGCACAGGGAAGGACTTTCTTT. Translating gives CASSLAQGRTFF.